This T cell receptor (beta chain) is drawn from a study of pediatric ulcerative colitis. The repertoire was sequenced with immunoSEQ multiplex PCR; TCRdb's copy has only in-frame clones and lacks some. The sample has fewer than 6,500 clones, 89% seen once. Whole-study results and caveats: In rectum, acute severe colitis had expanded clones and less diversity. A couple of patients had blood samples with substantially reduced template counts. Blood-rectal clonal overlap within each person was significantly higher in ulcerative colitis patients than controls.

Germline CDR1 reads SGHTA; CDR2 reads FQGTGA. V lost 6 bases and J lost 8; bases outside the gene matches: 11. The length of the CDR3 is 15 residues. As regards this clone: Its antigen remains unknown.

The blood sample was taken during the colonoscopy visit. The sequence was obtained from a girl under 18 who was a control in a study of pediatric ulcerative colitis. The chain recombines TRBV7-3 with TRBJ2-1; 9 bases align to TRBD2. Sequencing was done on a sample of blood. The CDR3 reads CASSRLAGGPDEQFF. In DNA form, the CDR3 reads TGTGCCAGCAGTCGGCTGGCGGGAGGGCCGGATGAGCAGTTCTTC. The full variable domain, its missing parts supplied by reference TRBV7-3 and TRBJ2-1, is GAGVSQTPSNKVTEKGKYVELRCDPISGHTALYWYRQSLGQGPEFLIYFQGTGAADDSGLPNDRFFAVRPEGSVSTLKIQRTERGDSAVYLCASSRLAGGPDEQFFGPGTRLTVL.